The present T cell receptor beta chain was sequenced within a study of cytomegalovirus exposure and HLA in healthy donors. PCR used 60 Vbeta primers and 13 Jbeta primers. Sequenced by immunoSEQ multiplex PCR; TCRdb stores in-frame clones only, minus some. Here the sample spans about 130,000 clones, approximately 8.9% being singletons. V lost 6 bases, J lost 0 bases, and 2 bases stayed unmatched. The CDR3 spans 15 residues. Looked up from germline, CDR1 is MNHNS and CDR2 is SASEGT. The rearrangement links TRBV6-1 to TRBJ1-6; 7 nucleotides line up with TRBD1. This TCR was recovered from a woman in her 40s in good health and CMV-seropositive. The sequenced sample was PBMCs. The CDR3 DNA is TGTGCCAGCAGACAGGGGCTCTCCTATAATTCACCCCTCCACTTT. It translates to CASRQGLSYNSPLHF.